This TCR beta chain was documented in a study of cytomegalovirus exposure and HLA in healthy donors. Study-wide results and limits: TCR beta chains numbering some 160 were designated cytomegalovirus-associated. In a later analysis, HLA-C alleles had the fewest associated TCRs, DRB1 alleles the most. The productive fraction for most TCR beta V segments was about 90% or about 30% in an earlier analysis. Later analysis identified a missense DCLRE1C variant that was linked to TCR beta V- and J-gene trimming.

The CDR3 covers 14 residues. Trimming pared 2 bases from V and 0 bases from J, leaving 7 bases between. The germline gives CDR1 MNHEY, CDR2 SMNVEV (reference sequence). As for this clone: Its specificity is unknown.

PCR primers comprised 60 Vbeta and 13 Jbeta primers. The repertoire was sequenced with immunoSEQ multiplex PCR; TCRdb's copy has only in-frame clones and lacks some. Of 150,000 to 200,000 clones listed, about four fifths are singletons. The sample consisted of PBMCs. The sequence came from a young woman in good health and CMV-seropositive. V is TRBV27 and J is TRBJ1-2; perhaps TRBD1 as D (6 bases). The CDR3 DNA reads TGTGCCAGCAGTTTAGGGGGCTCTAACTATGGCTACACCTTC. Translating gives CASSLGGSNYGYTF.